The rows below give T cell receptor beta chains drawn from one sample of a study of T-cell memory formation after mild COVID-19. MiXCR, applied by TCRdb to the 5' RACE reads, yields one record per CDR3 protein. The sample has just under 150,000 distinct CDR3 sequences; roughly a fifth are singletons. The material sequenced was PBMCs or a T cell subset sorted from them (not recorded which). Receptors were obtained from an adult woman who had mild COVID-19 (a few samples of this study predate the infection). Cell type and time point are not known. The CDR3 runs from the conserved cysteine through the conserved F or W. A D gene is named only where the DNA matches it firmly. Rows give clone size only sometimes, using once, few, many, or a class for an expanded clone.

cdr3_nt: TGCGCCAGCAGCCAAGGAACGGGGTTAACCTACAATGAGCAGTTCTTC
cdr3_aa: CASSQGTGLTYNEQFF
d_call: NA
j_call: TRBJ2-1
v_call: TRBV4-1
clone_size: few

cdr3_nt: TGTGCCAGCAGCGAGGGACAGCCTCGGGGAGAGACCCAGTACTTC
cdr3_aa: CASSEGQPRGETQYF
d_call: TRBD1
j_call: TRBJ2-5
v_call: TRBV6-5
clone_size: few

cdr3_nt: TGTGCCAGCAGTTACCGCTCGCAAGTTCGGACCTACGAGCAGTACTTC
cdr3_aa: CASSYRSQVRTYEQYF
d_call: NA
j_call: TRBJ2-7
v_call: TRBV6-2/TRBV6-3
clone_size: NA

cdr3_nt: TGTGCCAGCAGCTTAGGCCAGGCATCAGATGAGCAGTTCTTC
cdr3_aa: CASSLGQASDEQFF
d_call: NA
j_call: TRBJ2-1
v_call: TRBV7-3
clone_size: few

cdr3_nt: TGCAGTGCTAGAGACCTAACAGGGAACTATGGCTACACCTTC
cdr3_aa: CSARDLTGNYGYTF
d_call: NA
j_call: TRBJ1-2
v_call: TRBV20-1
clone_size: NA

cdr3_nt: TGCGCCAGCAGCCAAGGATCGTTGGCAACGCAGTATTTT
cdr3_aa: CASSQGSLATQYF
d_call: NA
j_call: TRBJ2-3
v_call: TRBV4-1
clone_size: NA

cdr3_nt: TGTGCCAGCAGCTTGGACGGCAACTATGGCTACACCTTC
cdr3_aa: CASSLDGNYGYTF
d_call: NA
j_call: TRBJ1-2
v_call: TRBV5-6
clone_size: many

cdr3_nt: TGTGCCAGCAGTGTACGACAGGGATCGAACACTGAAGCTTTCTTT
cdr3_aa: CASSVRQGSNTEAFF
d_call: TRBD1
j_call: TRBJ1-1
v_call: TRBV12-3/TRBV12-4
clone_size: few

cdr3_nt: TGTGCCAGCAGCGTAGACCCGGGAACTAACTATGGCTACACCTTC
cdr3_aa: CASSVDPGTNYGYTF
d_call: NA
j_call: TRBJ1-2
v_call: TRBV9
clone_size: once

cdr3_nt: TGTGCCAGCAGCTTAGCCACACTAGCGGGAGGACACGAGCAGTACTTC
cdr3_aa: CASSLATLAGGHEQYF
d_call: TRBD2
j_call: TRBJ2-7
v_call: TRBV7-2
clone_size: NA

cdr3_nt: TGTGCCAGCAGCTTAGAAGGGACTGGGCACTACGAGCAGTACTTC
cdr3_aa: CASSLEGTGHYEQYF
d_call: NA
j_call: TRBJ2-7
v_call: TRBV7-6
clone_size: few

cdr3_nt: TGCGCCAGCAGTTATTTAGGTGATGGCTACACCTTC
cdr3_aa: CASSYLGDGYTF
d_call: NA
j_call: TRBJ1-2
v_call: TRBV5-1
clone_size: few

cdr3_nt: TGTGCCAGCAGCCTTCCGACGGTGAACACCGGGGAGCTGTTTTTT
cdr3_aa: CASSLPTVNTGELFF
d_call: NA
j_call: TRBJ2-2
v_call: TRBV7-2
clone_size: NA

cdr3_nt: TGTGCCAGCAGCACCGGGACTAGCGGGAGATTTTCTACAACAGATACGCAGTATTTT
cdr3_aa: CASSTGTSGRFSTTDTQYF
d_call: TRBD2
j_call: TRBJ2-3
v_call: TRBV5-4
clone_size: NA

cdr3_nt: TGTGCCAGCAGCCAAGTCGGGGGTCGGGTGGATACGCAGTATTTT
cdr3_aa: CASSQVGGRVDTQYF
d_call: NA
j_call: TRBJ2-3
v_call: TRBV3-1
clone_size: many

cdr3_nt: TGTGCCACCAGTGACACGTACCCAGATACGCAGTATTTT
cdr3_aa: CATSDTYPDTQYF
d_call: NA
j_call: TRBJ2-3
v_call: TRBV24-1
clone_size: NA

cdr3_nt: TGTGCCAGCAGGCAGAGGGCCGATAACACTGAAGCTTTCTTT
cdr3_aa: CASRQRADNTEAFF
d_call: NA
j_call: TRBJ1-1
v_call: TRBV12-3/TRBV12-4
clone_size: few

cdr3_nt: TGTGCCAGCAGTTGGAACAGGGGGCTGGCCGACACCGGGGAGCTGTTTTTT
cdr3_aa: CASSWNRGLADTGELFF
d_call: TRBD1
j_call: TRBJ2-2
v_call: TRBV12-3/TRBV12-4
clone_size: few

cdr3_nt: TGTGCCAGCAGCCAAGATAGGGCTAAGCATCTCACAGATACGCAGTATTTT
cdr3_aa: CASSQDRAKHLTDTQYF
d_call: NA
j_call: TRBJ2-3
v_call: TRBV3-1
clone_size: few

cdr3_nt: TGTGCCATCAGCCGGGACAGGGCTTCCTACAATGAGCAGTTCTTC
cdr3_aa: CAISRDRASYNEQFF
d_call: TRBD1
j_call: TRBJ2-1
v_call: TRBV10-3
clone_size: NA

cdr3_nt: TGTGCCAGCAGTCCCGTAAGGACAGTCTATGGCTACACCTTC
cdr3_aa: CASSPVRTVYGYTF
d_call: NA
j_call: TRBJ1-2
v_call: TRBV27
clone_size: NA

cdr3_nt: TGTGCCAGCTCACGAGGGACAGGGGCAGTTCGGACTGAAGCTTTCTTT
cdr3_aa: CASSRGTGAVRTEAFF
d_call: TRBD1
j_call: TRBJ1-1
v_call: TRBV18
clone_size: NA

cdr3_nt: TGTGCCAGCAGCTTAGACAGAGATAACACTGAAGCTTTCTTT
cdr3_aa: CASSLDRDNTEAFF
d_call: NA
j_call: TRBJ1-1
v_call: TRBV7-8
clone_size: NA

cdr3_nt: TGTGCCAGCTCTTCCGGACAGCTTAAGAACGCTGAAGCTTTCTTT
cdr3_aa: CASSSGQLKNAEAFF
d_call: NA
j_call: TRBJ1-1
v_call: TRBV6-1
clone_size: few

cdr3_nt: TGCGCCAGCAGCACCCAGGCAGGGAGGGAAGTAGACTTC
cdr3_aa: CASSTQAGREVDF
d_call: TRBD2
j_call: TRBJ2-7
v_call: TRBV4-3
clone_size: NA

cdr3_nt: TGTGCCAGCAGCTTAGATGGCGGGGGGCTCTACGAGCAGTACTTC
cdr3_aa: CASSLDGGGLYEQYF
d_call: TRBD2
j_call: TRBJ2-7
v_call: TRBV7-2
clone_size: NA

cdr3_nt: TGTGCCAGCAGCTTTAGCGGGGGGGATCTCTCCTACAATGAGCAGTTCTTC
cdr3_aa: CASSFSGGDLSYNEQFF
d_call: TRBD2
j_call: TRBJ2-1
v_call: TRBV7-2
clone_size: few

cdr3_nt: TGTGCCATTTCTAGAGGTAATGAGCAGTTCTTC
cdr3_aa: CAISRGNEQFF
d_call: NA
j_call: TRBJ2-1
v_call: TRBV10-3
clone_size: once

cdr3_nt: TGTGCCAGCAGCTCTAGCGTGGAGAGAACAGATACGCAGTATTTT
cdr3_aa: CASSSSVERTDTQYF
d_call: NA
j_call: TRBJ2-3
v_call: TRBV25-1
clone_size: medium-sized

cdr3_nt: TGTGCCAGCAGCCCAACAGATATACAGAGACAAGAGACCCAGTACTTC
cdr3_aa: CASSPTDIQRQETQYF
d_call: NA
j_call: TRBJ2-5
v_call: TRBV6-2/TRBV6-3
clone_size: NA

cdr3_nt: TGTGCCAGCAGCCAAGGGACTAGCAAAGGGGGCAATGAGCAGTTCTTC
cdr3_aa: CASSQGTSKGGNEQFF
d_call: TRBD2
j_call: TRBJ2-1
v_call: TRBV4-2
clone_size: NA

cdr3_nt: TGTGCCAGCAGGCGACAGGGGAATAGCAATCAGCCCCAGCATTTT
cdr3_aa: CASRRQGNSNQPQHF
d_call: TRBD1
j_call: TRBJ1-5
v_call: TRBV12-3/TRBV12-4
clone_size: NA

cdr3_nt: TGCAGTGCTAGATCTCGGGATGAATCCTACGAGCAGTACTTC
cdr3_aa: CSARSRDESYEQYF
d_call: NA
j_call: TRBJ2-7
v_call: TRBV20-1
clone_size: many

cdr3_nt: TGCAGCGTTGAAAGGGGGAAGAGAGATACGCAGTATTTT
cdr3_aa: CSVERGKRDTQYF
d_call: NA
j_call: TRBJ2-3
v_call: TRBV29-1
clone_size: few

cdr3_nt: TGTGCCAGCAGTACTTGGACAGGCTTCTACGAGCAGTACTTC
cdr3_aa: CASSTWTGFYEQYF
d_call: TRBD1
j_call: TRBJ2-7
v_call: TRBV6-2/TRBV6-3
clone_size: many

cdr3_nt: TGTGCCAGCAGCCAACCTAGCGGGCAAGAGACCCAGTACTTC
cdr3_aa: CASSQPSGQETQYF
d_call: TRBD2
j_call: TRBJ2-5
v_call: TRBV4-2
clone_size: NA

cdr3_nt: TGTGCCAGCAGCTTTGCGTCTCCGGCCCAGTACTTC
cdr3_aa: CASSFASPAQYF
d_call: NA
j_call: TRBJ2-5
v_call: TRBV5-6
clone_size: NA

cdr3_nt: TGCAGTGCTAGAGATGCGGGGGTGAACACCGGGGAGCTGTTTTTT
cdr3_aa: CSARDAGVNTGELFF
d_call: TRBD2
j_call: TRBJ2-2
v_call: TRBV20-1
clone_size: few

cdr3_nt: TGTGCCAGTAGTATCGGGGATGCGTCGACGGAGACCCAGTACTTC
cdr3_aa: CASSIGDASTETQYF
d_call: NA
j_call: TRBJ2-5
v_call: TRBV19
clone_size: few

cdr3_nt: TGCGCCAGCAGCCGATCGCGGCAGGGCCCGTATGAGCAGTTCTTC
cdr3_aa: CASSRSRQGPYEQFF
d_call: NA
j_call: TRBJ2-1
v_call: TRBV4-3
clone_size: few

cdr3_nt: TGTGCCAGCAGCGGTGGGGGCGGTTCCTACGAGCAGTACTTC
cdr3_aa: CASSGGGGSYEQYF
d_call: NA
j_call: TRBJ2-7
v_call: TRBV12-3/TRBV12-4
clone_size: NA

cdr3_nt: TGTGCCAGCAGTCACCTTCGGACTAGCGGGAGTGTGAATGAGCAGTTCTTC
cdr3_aa: CASSHLRTSGSVNEQFF
d_call: TRBD2
j_call: TRBJ2-1
v_call: TRBV28
clone_size: few

cdr3_nt: TGTGCCAGCAGCAAATTTCGGGACCAAGAGACCCAGTACTTC
cdr3_aa: CASSKFRDQETQYF
d_call: NA
j_call: TRBJ2-5
v_call: TRBV14
clone_size: few

cdr3_nt: TGTGCCAGCAGCCTTGGGAGGACAGGGGGCTTAGCTAACTATGGCTACACCTTC
cdr3_aa: CASSLGRTGGLANYGYTF
d_call: TRBD1
j_call: TRBJ1-2
v_call: TRBV3-1
clone_size: NA

cdr3_nt: TGTGCCAGCACCCGGGGAGGGAGCTCCTACGAGCAGTACTTC
cdr3_aa: CASTRGGSSYEQYF
d_call: TRBD2
j_call: TRBJ2-7
v_call: TRBV25-1
clone_size: many

cdr3_nt: TGTGCCATCACCCCGGATCCTAACACTGAAGCTTTCTTT
cdr3_aa: CAITPDPNTEAFF
d_call: NA
j_call: TRBJ1-1
v_call: TRBV10-3
clone_size: few

cdr3_nt: TGTGCCAGCAGTGCCGGATCGCGCCTCACAGATACGCAGTATTTT
cdr3_aa: CASSAGSRLTDTQYF
d_call: NA
j_call: TRBJ2-3
v_call: TRBV12-3/TRBV12-4
clone_size: NA

cdr3_nt: TGTGACAGCAGCTTGGAGACAGTTCTAAGGGGCTACACCTTC
cdr3_aa: CDSSLETVLRGYTF
d_call: NA
j_call: TRBJ1-2
v_call: TRBV5-5
clone_size: NA

cdr3_nt: TGCAGTGCTCCGTCCCCTCGGACAGGGTTGTACGAGCAGTACTTC
cdr3_aa: CSAPSPRTGLYEQYF
d_call: TRBD1
j_call: TRBJ2-7
v_call: TRBV20-1
clone_size: NA

cdr3_nt: TGTGCCAGCAAATTTCTAGACAGGGGCACTGAAGCTTTCTTT
cdr3_aa: CASKFLDRGTEAFF
d_call: TRBD1
j_call: TRBJ1-1
v_call: TRBV6-5
clone_size: NA

cdr3_nt: TGTGCCTGCGGCAGGGGGCTCGAGCAGTACTTC
cdr3_aa: CACGRGLEQYF
d_call: TRBD1
j_call: TRBJ2-7
v_call: TRBV30
clone_size: many

cdr3_nt: TGCAGTGCTAGGACCGGGACTAGCCAATACAATGAGCAGTTCTTC
cdr3_aa: CSARTGTSQYNEQFF
d_call: TRBD2
j_call: TRBJ2-1
v_call: TRBV20-1
clone_size: NA

cdr3_nt: TGTGCCAGCAGTTTAAGTCGGGACAGCCGGTATGGCTACACCTTC
cdr3_aa: CASSLSRDSRYGYTF
d_call: TRBD1
j_call: TRBJ1-2
v_call: TRBV12-3/TRBV12-4
clone_size: NA

cdr3_nt: TGTGCCAGCAGTTTCATTTTGGTACGAGCCACCGGGGAGCTGTTTTTT
cdr3_aa: CASSFILVRATGELFF
d_call: NA
j_call: TRBJ2-2
v_call: TRBV12-3/TRBV12-4
clone_size: NA

cdr3_nt: TGTGCCAGCACCTCCCAGGGACACATTCAGTACTTC
cdr3_aa: CASTSQGHIQYF
d_call: NA
j_call: TRBJ2-4
v_call: TRBV12-3/TRBV12-4
clone_size: NA

cdr3_nt: TGCGCCAGCAGCCAAGGAAACGGACTGAACTATGGCTACACCTTC
cdr3_aa: CASSQGNGLNYGYTF
d_call: NA
j_call: TRBJ1-2
v_call: TRBV4-1
clone_size: few

cdr3_nt: TGTGCCTGGAGTGGGTCGAGGACTAGCGGGGGAGAGGAGACCCAGTACTTC
cdr3_aa: CAWSGSRTSGGEETQYF
d_call: TRBD2
j_call: TRBJ2-5
v_call: TRBV30
clone_size: NA

cdr3_nt: TGTGCCAGCAGTTTCACCAGGGTTGGGGAGCAGTACTTC
cdr3_aa: CASSFTRVGEQYF
d_call: NA
j_call: TRBJ2-7
v_call: TRBV27
clone_size: few